These 31 T cell receptor beta chains were all obtained from the same sample, sequenced in a study of OX40 agonist ivuxolimab in advanced cancers. TCRdb's table, derived via immunoSEQ multiplex PCR, lists solely in-frame clones and lacks some. The table has about 37,000 clones, approximately 82% seen once. Here the sequenced sample was CD4+ or CD8+ T cells sorted from blood, taken in a trial of the OX40 agonist ivuxolimab. These receptors originate from an adult with an advanced solid tumor such as melanoma, head and neck, liver or kidney cancer.

The V call is TRBV18, the J call TRBJ2-7; 8 nucleotides match TRBD1. The junction had 9 bases not matched to a gene; V was cut back by 2 bases and J by 6 bases. The CDR3 is 15 residues long. Per the germline V gene, CDR1 is KGHSH and CDR2 is LQKENI. The CDR3 protein is CASSPSQGAGGEQYF. In DNA form, the CDR3 reads TGTGCCAGCTCACCATCGCAGGGGGCAGGTGGCGAGCAGTACTTC. Supplemented by reference TRBV18 and TRBJ2-7, the full variable domain reads NAGVMQNPRHLVRRRGQEARLRCSPMKGHSHVYWYRQLPEEGLKFMVYLQKENIIDESGMPKERFSAEFPKEGPSILRIQQVVRGDSAAYFCASSPSQGAGGEQYFGPGTRLTVT.

The J gene is TRBJ1-2, the V gene TRBV21-1; the D call in the table, TRBD1, was not verified against the DNA. TRBV21-1 is listed as a pseudogene. This CDR3 has 11 amino acids. The CDR3 DNA sequence: TGTGCCAGCAGGGGGCTCTATGGCTACACCTTC. Its translation: CASRGLYGYTF.

The chain joins TRBV18 to TRBJ1-2; D is ambiguous. The CDR3 totals 13 residues. Trimming removed 3 bases at V and 5 bases at J, with 10 bases between. Germline assignment: CDR1 KGHSH and CDR2 LQKENI. CDR3 DNA sequence: TGTGCCAGCTCACCGAGCGAAACTTATGGCTACACCTTC. Its protein product is CASSPSETYGYTF. Full variable domain (remainder filled in from reference TRBV18 and TRBJ1-2): NAGVMQNPRHLVRRRGQEARLRCSPMKGHSHVYWYRQLPEEGLKFMVYLQKENIIDESGMPKERFSAEFPKEGPSILRIQQVVRGDSAAYFCASSPSETYGYTFGSGTRLTVV.

V is TRBV11-2 and J is TRBJ1-2; the match to TRBD1 covers 9 bases. Germline V gene data show CDR1 as SGHAT and CDR2 as FQNNGV. Trimming removed 3 bases from V and 7 bases from J; junction bases left unmatched: 0. The CDR3 is made up of 12 amino acids. The CDR3 nucleotides read TGTGCCAGCAGCTTGGACAGGGGTGGCTACACCTTC. Translated, it gives CASSLDRGGYTF.

This chain connects TRBV7-2 to TRBJ2-5; no firm D call. Trimming cost V 2 bases and J 5 bases, with 6 bases left between them. Germline assignment: CDR1 SGHTA and CDR2 FQGNSA. The CDR3 runs to 12 residues. The CDR3 nucleotides are TGTGCCAGCAGCTTACTAGGGGAGACCCAGTACTTC. Translating gives CASSLLGETQYF. Drawing the rest from reference TRBV7-2 and TRBJ2-5, the complete variable domain is GAGVSQSPSNKVTEKGKDVELRCDPISGHTALYWYRQSLGQGLEFLIYFQGNSAPDKSGLPSDRFSAERTGGSVSTLTIQRTQQEDSAVYLCASSLLGETQYFGPGTRLLVL.

V and J are TRBV6-5 and TRBJ2-1; no firm D call. This CDR3 contains 15 residues. CDR1 is MNHEY, CDR2 SVGAGI, per germline. With 7 bases removed from V and 2 bases from J, the gap between germline ends came to 15 bases. The CDR3 DNA reads as TGTGCCAGCACCCGGGCCATTAATACCTACAATGAGCAGTTCTTC. As protein: CASTRAINTYNEQFF.

The J gene is TRBJ2-1, the V gene TRBV2, with D tentatively TRBD2 (5 bases). Trimming removed 7 bases at V and 11 bases at J, with 18 bases between. CDR3 size: 13 residues. Germline V gene sequence: CDR1 SNHLY, CDR2 FYNNEI. The CDR3: CASIWTPSGKQFF. CDR3 nucleotides: TGTGCCAGCATTTGGACCCCGTCGGGGAAGCAGTTCTTC.

This chain links TRBV20-1 with TRBJ2-7; 8 nucleotides agree with TRBD1. There are 11 residues in the CDR3. Germline V gives CDR1 DFQATT, CDR2 SNEGSKA (reference sequence). Trimming took 6 bases from V and 5 from J; bases not matched to a gene: 3. DNA for the CDR3: TGCAGTGCCCAGACAGGGGACGAGCAGTACTTC. Its protein product is CSAQTGDEQYF.

The V gene is TRBV30, the J gene TRBJ2-1; 16 bases align to TRBD2. The CDR3 length is 20 residues. Unmatched junction bases numbered 13, after V lost 2 bases and J lost 3 bases. The germline V gene has CDR1 GTSNPN and CDR2 SVGIG (reference sequence). CDR3 loop: CAWSLVPGLAGGPIYNEQFF. Written as DNA, the CDR3 is TGTGCCTGGAGTTTGGTCCCGGGACTAGCGGGAGGGCCTATCTACAATGAGCAGTTCTTC.

The chain has TRBV7-2 and TRBJ2-1; D uncertain. V was pared by 1 base and J by 6 bases, with 10 bases between. Per the germline V gene, CDR1 is SGHTA and CDR2 is FQGNSA. This CDR3 spans 14 amino acids. This chain's CDR3 is CASSLVVAGNEQFF. CDR3 nucleotides: TGTGCCAGCAGCTTAGTAGTAGCCGGCAATGAGCAGTTCTTC. The complete variable domain, with remaining parts taken from reference TRBV7-2 and TRBJ2-1, reads GAGVSQSPSNKVTEKGKDVELRCDPISGHTALYWYRQSLGQGLEFLIYFQGNSAPDKSGLPSDRFSAERTGGSVSTLTIQRTQQEDSAVYLCASSLVVAGNEQFFGPGTRLTVL.

Concerning this clone: The germline gene is not matched at one end of the junction; a read error may be the cause. The chain has TRBV27 and TRBJ1-2; D is perhaps TRBD1 (6 bases). Germline V gene data show CDR1 as MNHEY and CDR2 as SMNVEV (reference sequence). This CDR3 is 14 amino acids long. CDR3 sequence reads: CASSLKGGGYDYTF. The DNA for the CDR3 is TGTGCCAGCAGTTTAAAGGGGGGTGGCTATGACTACACCTTC.

The chain combines TRBV7-2 with TRBJ1-1, with a tentative D call TRBD1 (6 bases). Germline CDR1 and CDR2: SGHTA and FQGNSA. Trimming shortened V by 0 bases and J by 11 bases, and 19 bases separated the two germline ends. The CDR3 contains 15 residues. The CDR3 DNA follows: TGTGCCAGCAGCTTAGCGGGGGGCCCCGGGAGGTCGGCTTTCTTT. Its translation is CASSLAGGPGRSAFF. Drawing the rest from reference TRBV7-2 and TRBJ1-1, the complete variable domain is GAGVSQSPSNKVTEKGKDVELRCDPISGHTALYWYRQSLGQGLEFLIYFQGNSAPDKSGLPSDRFSAERTGGSVSTLTIQRTQQEDSAVYLCASSLAGGPGRSAFFGQGTRLTVV.

The chain joins TRBV19 to TRBJ1-1; TRBD1 agrees at 7 bases. After removal of 6 bases from V and 7 bases from J, the junction contained 5 bases not matched to a gene. Germline V gene sequence: CDR1 LNHDA, CDR2 SQIVND (reference sequence). This CDR3 comprises 12 residues. This chain's CDR3 is CASRRTGDEAFF. In nucleotides, the CDR3 is TGTGCCAGTAGGAGGACAGGCGATGAAGCTTTCTTT.

The rearrangement uses TRBV5-6 and TRBJ2-4; D might be TRBD1 (6 bases). Trimming took off 4 bases at V and 8 bases at J, with 16 bases between the two ends. There are 14 residues in the CDR3. Per the germline V gene, CDR1 is SGHDT and CDR2 is YYEEEE. DNA of the CDR3: TGTGCCAGCAGCATTGACAGGCAGTTTGACATTCAGTACTTC. It yields the protein CASSIDRQFDIQYF.

This chain joins TRBV18 and TRBJ2-2; 9 positions match TRBD1. V trimming: 1 base; J trimming: 5 bases; junction bases outside the gene matches: 2. Germline assignment: CDR1 KGHSH and CDR2 LQKENI. The CDR3 covers 15 residues. CDR3 protein: CASSPLDRGTGELFF. CDR3 DNA sequence: TGTGCCAGCTCACCACTGGACAGGGGAACCGGGGAGCTGTTTTTT.

This chain joins TRBV2 and TRBJ2-5; 9 bases are a match to TRBD1. The CDR3 sequence is 15 residues long. Trimming removed 6 bases from V and 7 bases from J; junction bases left unmatched: 12. Germline V CDR1 and CDR2: SNHLY, FYNNEI. CDR3 sequence (DNA): TGTGCCAGCAGATATATTAGGACAGGGGAAGTGACCCAGTACTTC. Its protein is CASRYIRTGEVTQYF.

The chain couples TRBV10-3 to TRBJ2-1, with D unresolved. The length of the CDR3 is 14 residues. Germline CDR1 and CDR2: ENHRY and SYGVKD. V was clipped by 3 bases and J by 3 bases, with 9 bases between them. As DNA, the CDR3 is TGTGCCATCAGTGAAGCGAATAACTACAATGAGCAGTTCTTC. Its translation is CAISEANNYNEQFF.

This clone was found once. The V call is TRBV7-2, the J call TRBJ2-1, with 15 bases matching TRBD2. V lost 3 bases, J lost 8 bases, and 11 bases stayed unmatched. The CDR3 totals 18 residues. In germline, CDR1 is SGHTA, CDR2 FQGNSA. CDR3 nucleotides: TGTGCCAGCAGCTTTCAAGGACTAGCGGGAGGGCCGGACGATGAGCAGTTCTTC. Its translation is CASSFQGLAGGPDDEQFF.

The table lists this clone with a few counts. The chain has TRBV27 and TRBJ2-5, with D possibly TRBD1 on 6 matching bases. CDR3 length equals 19 residues. The V end lost 6 bases, the J end lost 2 bases, and 28 bases lay between the germline ends. CDR1 and CDR2 from the germline V gene are MNHEY and SMNVEV (reference sequence). The CDR3 region is CASSPLNTGFQGWQETQYF. Here the CDR3 DNA reads TGTGCCAGCAGCCCATTGAACACGGGTTTTCAGGGGTGGCAAGAGACCCAGTACTTC.

The genes are TRBV10-3 and TRBJ2-1; 7 positions match TRBD2. The CDR3 extends over 17 amino acids. Germline CDR1 reads ENHRY; CDR2 reads SYGVKD. V shed 2 bases and J 7 bases; nucleotides not matched to a gene: 14. CDR3 residues: CAISEREVPLGGNEQFF. CDR3 DNA sequence: TGTGCCATCAGTGAGCGGGAGGTACCCTTGGGGGGGAATGAGCAGTTCTTC.

This chain joins TRBV30 and TRBJ1-1; weak D call: TRBD1 (6 bases). CDR3 size: 13 residues. V lost 3 bases and J lost 6, with 14 bases in between. Germline assignment: CDR1 GTSNPN and CDR2 SVGIG (reference sequence). This CDR3 is CAWRRRGVAEAFF. DNA of the CDR3: TGTGCCTGGAGGAGGAGGGGGGTAGCTGAAGCTTTCTTT.

J is TRBJ2-1 and V is TRBV6-1, with 8 bases matching TRBD2. J gave up 4 bases and V 6 bases, and 8 bases lay outside the gene matches. The CDR3 loop spans 15 amino acids. Germline V CDR1 and CDR2: MNHNS, SASEGT. The DNA for the CDR3 is TGTGCCAGCAGAAAAAGCGGGAGTGGGTACAATGAGCAGTTCTTC. This translates into CASRKSGSGYNEQFF.

The CDR3 loop is CASRIGASDTQYF. DNA for the CDR3: TGTGCCTCTAGGATAGGGGCGTCGGATACGCAGTATTTT. The V and J genes are TRBV25-1 and TRBJ2-3; TRBD1 is a possible D gene (5 bases). The V end lost 11 bases, the J end lost 6 bases, and 18 bases lay between the germline ends. This CDR3 has 13 residues. The V gene's germline CDR1 is MGHDK and CDR2 SYGVNS. Supplemented by reference TRBV25-1 and TRBJ2-3, the full variable domain reads EADIYQTPRYLVIGTGKKITLECSQTMGHDKMYWYQQDPGMELHLIHYSYGVNSTEKGDLSSESTVSRIRTEHFPLTLESARPSHTSQYLCASRIGASDTQYFGPGTRLTVL.

In its sample, this clone ranks as medium-sized. V gene TRBV2 combines with J gene TRBJ2-7; D gene ambiguous. Germline V CDR1 and CDR2: SNHLY, FYNNEI. There are 13 residues in the CDR3. V was trimmed by 7 bases and J by 1 base, leaving 11 bases between them. CDR3 residues: CASTQTDSYEQYF. CDR3 nucleotide sequence: TGTGCCAGCACCCAGACTGATTCCTACGAGCAGTACTTC.

The chain employs TRBV5-1 and TRBJ2-2; D not resolved. The CDR3 spans 16 residues. CDR1 and CDR2 (germline): SGHRS, YFSETQ. The V end lost 4 bases, the J end lost 1 base, and 14 bases lay between the germline ends. CDR3 sequence (DNA): TGCGCCAGCAGCAGCCTTTCCGGGCAGAACACCGGGGAGCTGTTTTTT. It specifies CASSSLSGQNTGELFF.

V gene TRBV28 combines with J gene TRBJ2-3; TRBD2 matches 7 bases. Per the germline V gene, CDR1 is MDHEN and CDR2 is SYDVKM. With V trimmed by 2 bases and J by 0 bases, 2 bases remained unmatched. This CDR3 is 15 amino acids long. The CDR3 here is CASSLDSGSTDTQYF. CDR3 in DNA: TGTGCCAGCAGTTTAGATAGCGGGAGCACAGATACGCAGTATTTT.

The chain links TRBV29-1 to TRBJ1-1; D gene unclear. The V and J ends lost 3 bases and 2 bases respectively, with 4 bases between them. Germline V CDR1 and CDR2: SQVTM, ANQGSEA. The CDR3 runs to 11 residues. This CDR3 reads CSVDQNTEAFF. The CDR3 bases are TGCAGCGTTGATCAAAACACTGAAGCTTTCTTT.

By proportion, this clone is medium-sized. The V call is TRBV27, the J call TRBJ2-1; 8 nucleotides align to TRBD2. V gave up 4 bases and J gave up 9 bases; unmatched junction bases: 8. There are 14 residues in the CDR3. The germline CDR1 and CDR2 sequences are MNHEY and SMNVEV (reference sequence). CDR3 in amino acids: CASSSRTSRREQFF. The CDR3, as DNA: TGTGCCAGCAGTTCAAGGACTAGCCGACGTGAGCAGTTCTTC.

This clone was detected only a few times. The V and J genes are TRBV5-1 and TRBJ1-1; no clear D gene. The germline CDR1 and CDR2 sequences are SGHRS and YFSETQ. This CDR3 has 15 residues. Trimming pared 0 bases from V and 1 base from J, leaving 10 bases between. The CDR3 bases are TGCGCCAGCAGCTTGGTCGGCAGCTCGAACACTGAAGCTTTCTTT. This encodes CASSLVGSSNTEAFF.

This chain links TRBV7-9 with TRBJ2-7, with D possibly being TRBD1 (5 bases). From germline, CDR1 is SEHNR and CDR2 FQNEAQ (reference sequence). V was clipped by 2 bases and J by 0 bases, with 11 bases between them. This CDR3 region has 15 residues. The CDR3 DNA follows: TGTGCCAGCAGCTTAATAGGGGCAAGCTCCTACGAGCAGTACTTC. Protein product: CASSLIGASSYEQYF.

This chain connects TRBV6-1 to TRBJ1-3; D remains unclear. V lost 1 base to trimming and J lost 1 base, with 8 bases between them. CDR3 size: 15 residues. The germline V gene encodes CDR1 MNHNS and CDR2 SASEGT. The CDR3 nucleotides read TGTGCCAGCAGTGAAGGGACGGGGTCTGGAAACACCATATATTTT. It codes for CASSEGTGSGNTIYF.